The rows below give T cell receptor beta chains drawn from one sample of a study of cytotoxic CD8 clonotypes in ibrutinib-treated CLL. Data came from immunoSEQ multiplex PCR; TCRdb stores just in-frame clones and leaves some out. The table shows more than 200,000 clones, with approximately 70% occurring only once. Specimen: PBMCs, collected after 12 months of ibrutinib treatment. The receptors shown here come from a human donor with chronic lymphocytic leukemia. The conserved cysteine and the conserved F or W are not part of the CDR3 here.

j_gene: TRBJ1-2; v_gene: TRBV6-5; CDR3aa: ASSYGAGGYGYT
j_gene: TRBJ1-5; v_gene: TRBV19; CDR3aa: ASSDRTPFSNQPQH
j_gene: TRBJ2-7; v_gene: TRBV29-1; CDR3aa: SATFRGDSYEQY
j_gene: TRBJ1-3; v_gene: TRBV4-2; CDR3aa: ASSHRRGSRYSGNTIY
j_gene: TRBJ2-5; v_gene: TRBV15; CDR3aa: ATSRFLGETQY
j_gene: TRBJ1-2; v_gene: TRBV30; CDR3aa: AWSRRTGINYGYT
j_gene: TRBJ1-2; v_gene: TRBV27; CDR3aa: ASSSGQGGHYGYT
j_gene: TRBJ2-7; v_gene: TRBV28; CDR3aa: ATSHREAYEQY
j_gene: TRBJ1-2; v_gene: TRBV30; CDR3aa: AWTGTIHNYGYT
j_gene: TRBJ1-5; v_gene: TRBV7-9; CDR3aa: ASSADSVQPQH
j_gene: TRBJ2-5; v_gene: TRBV7-9; CDR3aa: ASSLGLGQETQY
j_gene: TRBJ1-1; v_gene: TRBV2; CDR3aa: ASSEKGATEAF
j_gene: TRBJ2-7; v_gene: TRBV9; CDR3aa: ASSVGGGTGYEQY
j_gene: TRBJ2-7; v_gene: TRBV27; CDR3aa: ASSSRLAGPPQQY
j_gene: TRBJ2-3; v_gene: TRBV30; CDR3aa: AWSDLAGGADTQY
j_gene: TRBJ2-3; v_gene: TRBV28; CDR3aa: ASTLPNGDTQY
j_gene: TRBJ1-1; v_gene: TRBV4-2; CDR3aa: ASSQEFRRRNTEAF
j_gene: TRBJ2-4; v_gene: TRBV4-3; CDR3aa: ASSQEGTAKNIQY
j_gene: TRBJ1-4; v_gene: TRBV4-2; CDR3aa: ASSQAPRTELSGEKLF
j_gene: TRBJ2-1; v_gene: TRBV29-1; CDR3aa: SVGSGTGEVRSYNEQF
j_gene: TRBJ2-6; v_gene: TRBV30; CDR3aa: AWGYGRYNNRANVLT
j_gene: TRBJ1-1; v_gene: TRBV30; CDR3aa: AWGGQSSTEAF
j_gene: TRBJ1-4; v_gene: TRBV2; CDR3aa: ASSARLTLTNEKLF
j_gene: TRBJ2-3; v_gene: TRBV5-8; CDR3aa: ASGYRGKTSTDTQY
j_gene: TRBJ1-5; v_gene: TRBV7-8; CDR3aa: ASSVTRDQPQH
j_gene: TRBJ2-7; v_gene: TRBV2; CDR3aa: ASSEAGAYEQY
j_gene: TRBJ2-5; v_gene: TRBV6-6; CDR3aa: ASSYGTHQETQY
j_gene: TRBJ1-2; v_gene: TRBV19; CDR3aa: ASSIGTETYGYT
j_gene: TRBJ2-1; v_gene: TRBV7-9; CDR3aa: ASSSEGLAGVGDEQF
j_gene: TRBJ2-3; v_gene: TRBV15; CDR3aa: ATQQGTDTQY
j_gene: TRBJ2-7; v_gene: TRBV4-1; CDR3aa: ASSQAASGSGAYEQY